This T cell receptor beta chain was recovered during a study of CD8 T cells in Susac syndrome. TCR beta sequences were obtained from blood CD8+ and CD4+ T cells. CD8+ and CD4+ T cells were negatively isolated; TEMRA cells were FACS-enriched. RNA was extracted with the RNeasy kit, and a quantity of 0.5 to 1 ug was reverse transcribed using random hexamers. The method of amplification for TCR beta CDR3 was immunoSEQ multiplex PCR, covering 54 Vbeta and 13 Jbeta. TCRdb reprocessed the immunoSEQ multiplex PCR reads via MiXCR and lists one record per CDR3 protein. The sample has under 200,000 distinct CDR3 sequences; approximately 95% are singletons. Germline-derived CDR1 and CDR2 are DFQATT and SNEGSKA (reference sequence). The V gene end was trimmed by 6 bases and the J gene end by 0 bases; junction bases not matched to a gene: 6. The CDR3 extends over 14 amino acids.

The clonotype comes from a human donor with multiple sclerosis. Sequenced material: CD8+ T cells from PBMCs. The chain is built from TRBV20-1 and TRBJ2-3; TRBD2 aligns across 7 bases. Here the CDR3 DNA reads TGCAGTGCGGTTAGCGGGCCTAGCACAGATACGCAGTATTTT. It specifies CSAVSGPSTDTQYF.